The 24 T cell receptor beta chains below come from one sample, sequenced in a study of T-cell memory formation after mild COVID-19. In TCRdb, the 5' RACE reads were re-called with MiXCR into one record per CDR3 protein. The data show about 210,000 distinct CDR3 sequences, around 30% seen once. Specimen: PBMCs or a T cell subset sorted from them (not recorded which). The receptors were gathered from an adult woman who had mild COVID-19 (a few samples of this study predate the infection). Cell type and time point are not known.

V and J are TRBV7-8 and TRBJ2-2; D is undetermined. Trimming took 1 base from V and 0 from J, leaving 6 bases between them. Germline CDR1 reads SGHVS; CDR2 reads FQNEAQ. CDR3 length equals 15 residues. CDR3 DNA: TGTGCCAGCAGCTTAGGAGCCTCGAACACCGGGGAGCTGTTTTTT. This translates into CASSLGASNTGELFF.

Ten or more counts support this clonotype. The CDR3, as DNA: TGCAGTGCTCCCGGACTAGCGGCATCCTACGAGCAGTACTTC. As protein: CSAPGLAASYEQYF. This chain connects TRBV20-1 to TRBJ2-7; 10 positions match TRBD2. The germline CDR1 and CDR2 sequences are DFQATT and SNEGSKA (reference sequence). The CDR3 is made up of 14 amino acids. V trimming: 5 bases; J trimming: 1 base; junction bases outside the gene matches: 5.

This rearrangement joins TRBV6-6 to TRBJ1-6; 9 nucleotides align to TRBD1. The trim removed 6 bases at V and 10 bases at J, leaving 7 bases unmatched. The length of the CDR3 is 14 residues. In germline, CDR1 is MNHNY, CDR2 SVGAGI (reference sequence). The CDR3: CASSSTGGASPLHF. CDR3 coding DNA: TGTGCCAGCAGCTCGACAGGGGGTGCCTCACCCCTCCACTTT.

This clonotype has more than one count but fewer than ten. The V gene is TRBV29-1, the J gene TRBJ2-1; maybe TRBD1 (5 bases). The CDR3 loop spans 13 amino acids. CDR1 and CDR2 from the germline V gene are SQVTM and ANQGSEA. Trimming shortened V by 4 bases and J by 7 bases, and 14 bases separated the two germline ends. CDR3 nucleotide sequence: TGCAGCGTTGCCCAAAATAGGGGTAATGAGCAGTTCTTC. This gives the protein CSVAQNRGNEQFF.

The V gene is TRBV28, the J gene TRBJ2-7; possibly TRBD2 for D (6 bases). Germline lookup yields CDR1 MDHEN and CDR2 SYDVKM. V lost 2 bases and J 5 bases, leaving 7 bases between the germline ends. CDR3 length: 12 residues. This CDR3 reads CASSLRRDEQYF. As DNA, the CDR3 is TGTGCCAGCAGTTTAAGGAGGGACGAGCAGTACTTC. Full variable domain (remainder filled in from reference TRBV28 and TRBJ2-7): DVKVTQSSRYLVKRTGEKVFLECVQDMDHENMFWYRQDPGLGLRLIYFSYDVKMKEKGDIPEGYSVSREKKERFSLILESASTNQTSMYLCASSLRRDEQYFGPGTRLTVT.

This chain connects TRBV3-1 to TRBJ2-5; the D gene is possibly TRBD2 (6 bases). This CDR3 contains 14 residues. Germline V CDR1 and CDR2: LGHDT, YNNKEL (reference sequence). The V gene lost 4 bases and the J gene lost 2 bases, with 11 bases spanning the gap. CDR3 amino acids: CASSRDFTQETQYF. CDR3 bases: TGTGCCAGCAGCCGGGACTTTACTCAAGAGACCCAGTACTTC.

This clonotype appeared a few times. This chain connects TRBV3-1 to TRBJ2-7, with D hard to call. The V end lost 0 bases, the J end lost 0 bases, and 6 bases lay between the germline ends. Germline V gives CDR1 LGHDT, CDR2 YNNKEL (reference sequence). This CDR3 spans 14 amino acids. CDR3 protein: CASSQDLSSYEQYF. CDR3 DNA: TGTGCCAGCAGCCAAGATCTGAGCTCCTACGAGCAGTACTTC.

The CDR3 region has the DNA TGTGCCAGCAGCCAAGATATGACGGGTGGGGACAATGGCTACACCTTC. Translated, it gives CASSQDMTGGDNGYTF. The chain couples TRBV3-1 to TRBJ1-2; maybe TRBD1 (6 bases). The CDR3 sequence is 16 residues long. Per germline, CDR1 LGHDT and CDR2 YNNKEL (reference sequence). Trimming stripped 0 bases from V and 6 bases from J, with 17 bases between.

To note about this clonotype: Since the CDR3 does not end with the conserved phenylalanine or tryptophan, this likely comes from a read error. The genes are TRBV5-1 and TRBJ1-1, with a possible D match to TRBD1 (6 bases). With 5 bases removed from V and 4 bases from J, the gap between germline ends came to 12 bases. The CDR3 is 13 residues long. Germline CDR1 SGHRS, CDR2 YFSETQ. The CDR3: CASSLGGGTEAFL. The CDR3 region has the DNA TGCGCCAGCAGTTTAGGGGGTGGCACTGAAGCTTTCCTT.

This clonotype occurred a few times. This chain links TRBV7-3 with TRBJ2-2; a weak D match, TRBD1 (5 bases). The V end lost 1 base, the J end lost 5 bases, and 20 bases lay between the germline ends. This CDR3 region has 18 residues. Germline CDR1 reads SGHTA; CDR2 reads FQGTGA. As DNA, the CDR3 is TGTGCCAGCAGCTTAAGGGGCTTAGGACCGACCGTGACCGGGGAGCTGTTTTTT. Translated, it gives CASSLRGLGPTVTGELFF.

This chain links TRBV7-8 with TRBJ1-6, with 10 bases matching TRBD1. This CDR3 spans 15 amino acids. Germline V gene data show CDR1 as SGHVS and CDR2 as FQNEAQ. J was trimmed by 7 bases and V by 1 base; bases with no gene match: 1. Written as DNA, the CDR3 is TGTGCCAGCAGCTTAGGGGGACAGGGGAATTCACCCCTCCACTTT. Its protein is CASSLGGQGNSPLHF.

The gene calls are TRBV19 and TRBJ2-7; D is unresolved. Trimming stripped 3 bases from V and 3 bases from J, with 6 bases between. Germline assignment: CDR1 LNHDA and CDR2 SQIVND (reference sequence). This CDR3 has 12 residues. The CDR3 loop reads CASSIIGYEQYF. The CDR3 DNA sequence: TGTGCCAGTAGTATCATCGGCTACGAGCAGTACTTC.

This clonotype was picked up a small number of times. The chain has TRBV4-3 and TRBJ1-1; no reliable D call. The CDR3 length is 14 residues. Trimming pared 0 bases from V and 5 bases from J, leaving 10 bases between. CDR1 is LGHNA and CDR2 is YSLEER in the germline V gene. The CDR3 DNA sequence: TGCGCCAGCAGCCAAGATCATCGGGAAACTGAAGCTTTCTTT. Residues: CASSQDHRETEAFF.

This clonotype was found a few times. The gene calls are TRBV12-3 or TRBV12-4 and TRBJ2-7; D is tentatively TRBD1 or TRBD2 (5 bases each). This CDR3 region has 14 residues. The V end lost 6 bases, the J end lost 3 bases, and 15 bases lay between the germline ends. The CDR3 protein is CASRLGEGLYEQYF. For the CDR3, the DNA is TGTGCCAGCAGGTTGGGGGAAGGACTCTACGAGCAGTACTTC.

V gene TRBV6-6 combines with J gene TRBJ1-1; D is uncertain. From germline, CDR1 is MNHNY and CDR2 SVGAGI (reference sequence). V was pared by 0 bases and J by 3 bases, with 11 bases between. The CDR3 is made up of 15 amino acids. The CDR3 DNA follows: TGTGCCAGCAGTTACTCGCCGCCGCCGGACACTGAAGCTTTCTTT. It yields the protein CASSYSPPPDTEAFF.

This clonotype was observed a handful of times. The rearrangement joins TRBV5-1 to TRBJ1-2; the D gene is possibly TRBD1 (5 bases). The germline gives CDR1 SGHRS, CDR2 YFSETQ. The CDR3 spans 16 residues. Trimming pared 3 bases from V and 6 bases from J, leaving 21 bases between. CDR3 DNA sequence: TGCGCCAGCAGCTCCCCCGGGAGACCGGGGCCGGATGGCTACACCTTC. It yields the protein CASSSPGRPGPDGYTF. Complete variable domain (other parts from reference TRBV5-1 and TRBJ1-2): KAGVTQTPRYLIKTRGQQVTLSCSPISGHRSVSWYQQTPGQGLQFLFEYFSETQRNKGNFPGRFSGRQFSNSRSEMNVSTLELGDSALYLCASSSPGRPGPDGYTFGSGTRLTVV.

The chain is built from TRBV13 and TRBJ2-6; 9 bases line up with TRBD1. Germline loops: CDR1 PRHDT, CDR2 FYEKMQ (reference sequence). The CDR3 runs to 17 residues. V lost 4 bases to trimming and J lost 1 base; unmatched junction nucleotides: 5. The DNA for the CDR3 is TGTGCCAGCAGCTCCGGGACAGGGCCTTCTGGGGCCAACGTCCTGACTTTC. Its translation: CASSSGTGPSGANVLTF. Full variable domain (missing parts from reference TRBV13 and TRBJ2-6): AAGVIQSPRHLIKEKRETATLKCYPIPRHDTVYWYQQGPGQDPQFLISFYEKMQSDKGSIPDRFSAQQFSDYHSELNMSSLELGDSALYFCASSSGTGPSGANVLTFGAGSRLTVL.

This clonotype has a handful of counts. The chain carries TRBV20-1 and TRBJ2-7, with TRBD2 identical over 8 bases. V gave up 2 bases and J gave up 4 bases; unmatched junction bases: 7. The V gene's germline CDR1 is DFQATT and CDR2 SNEGSKA (reference sequence). This CDR3 contains 14 residues. For the CDR3, the DNA is TGCAGTGCTAGATCAAGGCGGGGGGCTTACGAGCAGTACTTC. Amino acid sequence: CSARSRRGAYEQYF.

This clonotype was recorded a few times. This rearrangement joins TRBV7-8 to TRBJ2-6; D is possibly TRBD2 (6 bases). This CDR3 is built from 17 residues. From germline, CDR1 is SGHVS and CDR2 FQNEAQ. V lost 0 bases and J lost 2, with 11 bases in between. The CDR3 DNA reads TGTGCCAGCAGCTTAGCCTTCGGGACTCCTGGGGCCAACGTCCTGACTTTC. Translating gives CASSLAFGTPGANVLTF.

The chain is built from TRBV24-1 and TRBJ2-3; 7 bases are a match to TRBD1. V shed 4 bases, J shed 2 bases, and the junction held 11 bases outside the gene matches. This CDR3 region has 17 residues. From germline, CDR1 is KGHDR and CDR2 SFDVKD. This CDR3 reads CATSERGQRWVTDTQYF. CDR3 nucleotides: TGTGCCACCAGTGAACGGGGACAGAGGTGGGTCACAGATACGCAGTATTTT.

The chain joins TRBV19 to TRBJ1-6; 8 bases align to TRBD1. The V gene end was trimmed by 7 bases and the J gene end by 7 bases; junction bases not matched to a gene: 9. This CDR3 is built from 15 residues. The germline V gene encodes CDR1 LNHDA and CDR2 SQIVND (reference sequence). The DNA of the CDR3 is TGTGCCAGTACCCAGACAGGGGCTCCCAATTCACCCCTCCACTTT. Protein sequence: CASTQTGAPNSPLHF.

This clonotype was observed a handful of times. The gene calls are TRBV29-1 and TRBJ2-3, with TRBD1 matching over 10 bases. The CDR3 consists of 15 residues. Per the germline V gene, CDR1 is SQVTM and CDR2 is ANQGSEA. V shed 5 bases and J 0 bases; nucleotides not matched to a gene: 5. The CDR3 region is CSVSGTGDSTDTQYF. CDR3 DNA: TGCAGCGTTTCAGGGACAGGGGACAGCACAGATACGCAGTATTTT.

The chain combines TRBV4-1 with TRBJ2-7; TRBD1 is a possible D gene (5 bases). Germline-derived CDR1 and CDR2 are MGHRA and YSYEKL. The CDR3 is 14 amino acids. V was cut by 4 bases and J by 6 bases, with 16 bases left in between. CDR3 nucleotides: TGCGCCAGCAGCCCGGCCATAGGGGTATCCGAGCAGTACTTC. Protein: CASSPAIGVSEQYF.

This clonotype has only a few counts. The chain recombines TRBV5-5 with TRBJ2-1; perhaps TRBD2 as D (6 bases). With 4 bases removed from V and 0 bases from J, the gap between germline ends came to 14 bases. The CDR3 runs to 16 residues. Germline CDR1 and CDR2: SGHKS and YYEKEE (reference sequence). Here the CDR3 DNA reads TGTGCCAGCAGCACCGGACTAACCGTCTCCTACAATGAGCAGTTCTTC. It codes for CASSTGLTVSYNEQFF.